The 2 T cell receptor beta chains below were found in one sample sequenced in a study of blood T cell repertoires in COVID-19. Measured with immunoSEQ multiplex PCR; TCRdb has only the in-frame clones, and not every one. The sample includes roughly 140,000 clones, 85% seen only once; the top ten take just under 3%. What was sequenced was peripheral blood. The receptors were gathered from a man aged 45 to 65 with acute or convalescent COVID-19.

This sequence joins TRBV5-1 and TRBJ1-2; no definite D call. CDR3 length equals 14 residues. Germline CDR1 reads SGHRS; CDR2 reads YFSETQ. The V end was cut by 4 bases, the J end by 3 bases, with 13 bases between. The CDR3 spells CASSIGVGDYGYTF. The CDR3 DNA follows: TGCGCCAGCAGCATCGGGGTTGGGGACTATGGCTACACCTTC.

The chain couples TRBV19 to TRBJ2-1, with 9 bases lining up with TRBD1. With 7 bases clipped from V and 7 bases from J, the junction kept 14 bases outside the gene matches. Looked up from germline, CDR1 is LNHDA and CDR2 is SQIVND (reference sequence). This CDR3 comprises 16 residues. The CDR3 region is CASNLLGDREKNEQFF. CDR3 coding DNA: TGTGCCAGTAATCTCCTGGGGGACAGGGAGAAGAATGAGCAGTTCTTC.